Following are 16 T cell receptor beta chains from one sample sequenced in a study of control samples from healthy donors and cancer patients. Measured with immunoSEQ multiplex PCR; TCRdb has only the in-frame clones, and not every one. The data hold about 110,000 clones, with 70% to 85% observed a single time. The sample comprised blood. Every receptor here comes from a young man in good health.

V and J are TRBV6-1 and TRBJ2-7, with TRBD1 matching 8 bases. The V and J ends lost 1 base and 2 bases, in that order; junction bases with no gene match: 1. Germline CDR1 MNHNS, CDR2 SASEGT. The CDR3 runs to 14 residues. CDR3 sequence (DNA): TGTGCCAGCAGTGAAGGGACAGGGACCTACGAGCAGTACTTC. Translated: CASSEGTGTYEQYF.

V is TRBV27 and J is TRBJ2-7; D possibly corresponds to TRBD1 (6 bases). Looked up from germline, CDR1 is MNHEY and CDR2 is SMNVEV (reference sequence). CDR3 size: 14 residues. The V gene lost 0 bases and the J gene lost 6 bases, with 12 bases spanning the gap. In DNA form, the CDR3 reads TGTGCCAGCAGTTTATCGAACAGGGTAGGCGAGCAGTACTTC. This translates into CASSLSNRVGEQYF.

The chain recombines TRBV19 with TRBJ2-5; D is perhaps TRBD2 (6 bases). CDR3 length: 15 residues. Trimming removed 9 bases from V and 3 bases from J, with 20 bases in between. Germline V lookup: CDR1 LNHDA, CDR2 SQIVND (reference sequence). CDR3 region: CARPTPDYMEETQYF. The CDR3, as DNA: TGTGCCAGACCTACACCGGACTATATGGAAGAGACCCAGTACTTC. The full variable domain, its missing parts supplied by reference TRBV19 and TRBJ2-5, is DGGITQSPKYLFRKEGQNVTLSCEQNLNHDAMYWYRQDPGQGLRLIYYSQIVNDFQKGDIAEGYSVSREKKESFPLTVTSAQKNPTAFYLCARPTPDYMEETQYFGPGTRLLVL.

The chain combines TRBV2 with TRBJ2-1; tentatively, D is TRBD1 (5 bases). CDR3 length: 13 residues. Germline V gene lookup returns CDR1 SNHLY and CDR2 FYNNEI. The ends were cut back, 4 bases at V and 5 bases at J, with 9 bases in the middle. The CDR3 reads CASSADRDNEQFF. As DNA, the CDR3 is TGTGCCAGCAGTGCCGACAGAGACAATGAGCAGTTCTTC.

The chain links TRBV9 to TRBJ2-2; 9 bases line up with TRBD1. This CDR3 has 16 residues. V shed 4 bases and J 6 bases; nucleotides not matched to a gene: 10. Germline V gives CDR1 SGDLS, CDR2 YYNGEE. The DNA of the CDR3 is TGTGCCAGCAGCCGAATAACGACAGGGGGTTCCGGGGAGCTGTTTTTT. It encodes CASSRITTGGSGELFF.

The J gene is TRBJ1-2, the V gene TRBV5-1; 7 bases map to TRBD1. The CDR3 sequence is 14 residues long. The germline V gene encodes CDR1 SGHRS and CDR2 YFSETQ. V lost 0 bases, J lost 8 bases, and 7 bases stayed unmatched. CDR3 DNA: TGCGCCAGCAGCTTGGGACAGGGTTTCGACGGCTACACCTTC. It specifies CASSLGQGFDGYTF. Full variable domain (remainder filled in from reference TRBV5-1 and TRBJ1-2): KAGVTQTPRYLIKTRGQQVTLSCSPISGHRSVSWYQQTPGQGLQFLFEYFSETQRNKGNFPGRFSGRQFSNSRSEMNVSTLELGDSALYLCASSLGQGFDGYTFGSGTRLTVV.

The chain recombines TRBV10-3 with TRBJ2-7, with TRBD1 matching over 11 bases. This CDR3 has 13 amino acids. Germline assignment: CDR1 ENHRY and CDR2 SYGVKD. V shed 7 bases and J 5 bases; nucleotides not matched to a gene: 4. The CDR3: CAIKGQGEHEQYF. The CDR3 DNA reads TGTGCCATCAAGGGACAGGGGGAACACGAGCAGTACTTC.

This clone was picked up one time. The chain carries TRBV3-1 (or the pseudogene TRBV3-2) and TRBJ2-1, with 7 bases fitting TRBD1. The CDR3 is 17 amino acids. Germline CDR1 is LGHDT and CDR2 is YNNKEL (reference sequence). V dropped 4 bases and J dropped 1; count of bases not matched to a gene: 10. The CDR3 DNA reads TGTGCCAGCAGCCCCACACTGAGGGACAGATCCTACAATGAGCAGTTCTTC. This gives the protein CASSPTLRDRSYNEQFF.

This chain links TRBV7-2 with TRBJ2-7, with D perhaps TRBD2 (6 bases). There are 15 residues in the CDR3. The V gene lost 1 base and the J gene lost 2 bases, with 12 bases spanning the gap. Germline V CDR1 and CDR2: SGHTA, FQGNSA. As DNA, the CDR3 is TGTGCCAGCAGCTTAGGTGGGGGGAATCCCTACGAGCAGTACTTC. This encodes CASSLGGGNPYEQYF.

In its sample, this clone was seen a few times. The chain combines TRBV6-5 with TRBJ1-2, with TRBD1 identical over 12 bases. V trimming: 6 bases; J trimming: 6 bases; junction bases outside the gene matches: 11. This CDR3 has 16 amino acids. Germline CDR1 and CDR2: MNHEY and SVGAGI. The CDR3 protein is CASSYDRGQGAHGYTF. DNA for the CDR3: TGTGCCAGCAGCTACGATCGGGGACAGGGGGCTCATGGCTACACCTTC.

The sample holds one count of this clone. V and J are TRBV4-2 and TRBJ1-2; no clear D. CDR1 is LGHNA, CDR2 YNFKEQ, per germline. This CDR3 has 18 residues. Trimming pared 0 bases from V and 4 bases from J, leaving 21 bases between. The CDR3 DNA reads as TGTGCCAGCAGCCAAGATTTAGGTTCCCCAGTGGGATTCTATGGCTACACCTTC. Translating gives CASSQDLGSPVGFYGYTF.

This chain joins TRBV24-1 and TRBJ2-1; 13 nucleotides match TRBD2. CDR1 is KGHDR and CDR2 is SFDVKD in the germline V gene. The CDR3 spans 16 residues. J gave up 10 bases and V 3 bases, and 8 bases lay outside the gene matches. The CDR3 DNA reads as TGTGCCACCAGTGATCCTACTAGCGGGGGGGCCGGGGAGCAGTTCTTC. This encodes CATSDPTSGGAGEQFF.

The V gene is TRBV21-1, the J gene TRBJ2-5. TRBV21-1 is reported as a pseudogene. The CDR3 consists of 17 residues. This CDR3 is CASSACRGSRLGETQYF. The CDR3 DNA reads as TGTGCCAGCAGCGCCTGTCGGGGCTCCCGTTTAGGGGAGACCCAGTACTTC.

This chain joins TRBV5-1 and TRBJ2-7, with D tentatively TRBD2 (6 bases). Per the germline V gene, CDR1 is SGHRS and CDR2 is YFSETQ. The CDR3 extends over 13 amino acids. The V gene lost 4 bases and the J gene lost 1 base, with 9 bases spanning the gap. The CDR3 sequence is CASSPRDSYEQYF. CDR3 sequence (DNA): TGCGCCAGCAGCCCGCGGGATTCCTACGAGCAGTACTTC.

The V gene is TRBV28, the J gene TRBJ2-7; D is tentatively TRBD1 or TRBD2 (5 bases each). Trimming left V 5 bases short and J 3 bases short, with 11 bases between. The CDR3 contains 13 residues. Germline values: CDR1 MDHEN, CDR2 SYDVKM. Written as DNA, the CDR3 is TGTGCCAGCAGTCCGGGACGGATCTACGAGCAGTACTTC. This gives the protein CASSPGRIYEQYF.

CDR3 in amino acids: CASSLQGWETQYF. The DNA of the CDR3 is TGCGCCAGCAGCTTGCAGGGCTGGGAGACCCAGTACTTC. This chain uses TRBV5-1 with TRBJ2-5; TRBD1 is a possible D gene (5 bases). The CDR3 is 13 residues long. With 1 base removed from V and 5 bases from J, the gap between germline ends came to 9 bases. CDR1 SGHRS and CDR2 YFSETQ come from the germline V gene. Complete variable domain (other parts from reference TRBV5-1 and TRBJ2-5): KAGVTQTPRYLIKTRGQQVTLSCSPISGHRSVSWYQQTPGQGLQFLFEYFSETQRNKGNFPGRFSGRQFSNSRSEMNVSTLELGDSALYLCASSLQGWETQYFGPGTRLLVL.